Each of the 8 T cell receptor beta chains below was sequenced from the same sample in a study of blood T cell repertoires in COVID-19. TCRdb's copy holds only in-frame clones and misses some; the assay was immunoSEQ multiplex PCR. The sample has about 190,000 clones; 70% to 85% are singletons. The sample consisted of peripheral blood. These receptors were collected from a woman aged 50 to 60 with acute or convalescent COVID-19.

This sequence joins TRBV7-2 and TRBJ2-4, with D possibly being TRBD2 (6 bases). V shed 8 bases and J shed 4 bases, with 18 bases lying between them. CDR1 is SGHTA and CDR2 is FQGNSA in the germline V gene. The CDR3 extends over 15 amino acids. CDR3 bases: TGTGCCAGCTGCGCAGCGTCTAGCGCTAAAAACATTCAGTACTTC. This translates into CASCAASSAKNIQYF.

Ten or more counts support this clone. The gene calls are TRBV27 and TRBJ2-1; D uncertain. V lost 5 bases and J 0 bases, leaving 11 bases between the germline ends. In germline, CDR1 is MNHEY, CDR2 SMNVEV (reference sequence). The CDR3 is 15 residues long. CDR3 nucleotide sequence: TGTGCCAGCAGTCCTATAGAGGACTCCTACAATGAGCAGTTCTTC. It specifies CASSPIEDSYNEQFF.

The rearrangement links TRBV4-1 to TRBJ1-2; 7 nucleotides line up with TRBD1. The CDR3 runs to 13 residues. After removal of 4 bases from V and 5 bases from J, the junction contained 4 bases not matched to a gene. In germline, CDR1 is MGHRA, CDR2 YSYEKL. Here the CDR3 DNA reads TGCGCCAGCAGCCGCGGGACAGATTATGGCTACACCTTC. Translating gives CASSRGTDYGYTF.

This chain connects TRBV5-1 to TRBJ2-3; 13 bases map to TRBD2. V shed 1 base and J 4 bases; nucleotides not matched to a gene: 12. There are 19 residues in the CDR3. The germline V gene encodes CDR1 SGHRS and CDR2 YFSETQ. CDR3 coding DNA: TGCGCCAGCAGCTTGCAACTAGCGGGAGGGCCGGGGATCCCAGATACGCAGTATTTT. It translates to CASSLQLAGGPGIPDTQYF.

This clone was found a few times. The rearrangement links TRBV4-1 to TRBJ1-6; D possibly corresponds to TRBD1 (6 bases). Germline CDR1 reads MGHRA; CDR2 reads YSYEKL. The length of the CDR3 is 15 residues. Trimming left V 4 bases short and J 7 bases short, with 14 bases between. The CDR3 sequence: CASSRTGTWNSPLHF. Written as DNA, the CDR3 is TGCGCCAGCAGCCGTACAGGGACATGGAATTCACCCCTCCACTTT.

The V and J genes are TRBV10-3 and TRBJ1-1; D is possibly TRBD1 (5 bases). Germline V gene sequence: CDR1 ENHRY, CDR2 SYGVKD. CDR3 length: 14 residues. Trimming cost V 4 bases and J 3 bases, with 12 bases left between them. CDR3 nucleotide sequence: TGTGCCATCAGTGTCGGGGGAGTGGACACTGAAGCTTTCTTT. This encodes CAISVGGVDTEAFF.

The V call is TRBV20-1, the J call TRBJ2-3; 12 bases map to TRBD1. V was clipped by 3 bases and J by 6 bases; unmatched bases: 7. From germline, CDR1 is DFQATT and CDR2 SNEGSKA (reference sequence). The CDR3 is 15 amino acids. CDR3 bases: TGCAGTGCTAGTGGGGGACAGGGGGCGACGGATACGCAGTATTTT. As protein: CSASGGQGATDTQYF.

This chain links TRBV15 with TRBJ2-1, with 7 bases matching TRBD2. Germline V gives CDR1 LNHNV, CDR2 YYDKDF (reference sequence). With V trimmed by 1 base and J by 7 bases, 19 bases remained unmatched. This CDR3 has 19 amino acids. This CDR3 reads CATSRGAPRAGMGGNEQFF. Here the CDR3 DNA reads TGTGCCACCAGCAGAGGTGCCCCGAGAGCGGGAATGGGGGGGAATGAGCAGTTCTTC.